This T cell receptor (beta chain) comes out of a study of T cells in Graves' hyperthyroidism and ophthalmopathy. This CDR3 is built from 18 residues. V was shortened by 5 bases and J by 3 bases, with 23 bases between the two germline ends. CDR1 and CDR2 (germline): MNHEY, SMNVEV (reference sequence). Clinicians diagnosed patients from clinical symptoms, serum thyroxine and TRAb, thyroid ultrasound and orbital computed tomography. This clonotype was counted at least ten times. What it binds is unknown. Amplified TCR beta CDR3 regions came from RNA transcripts. Primed by the HTBI set, a first-round RT-PCR was run on the TCR CDR3. One entry per CDR3 protein results from TCRdb running MiXCR on the multiplex PCR reads. Of approximately 320,000 distinct CDR3 sequences in the sample, 15% to 20% were seen once. Study-wide points: A model built on 13 V-J features separated ophthalmopathy from stable hyperthyroidism. Within blood appeared most thyroid clonotypes that had expanded above 0.001.

The sample comprised blood. This rearrangement joins TRBV27 to TRBJ2-4; D is possibly TRBD2 (5 bases). This receptor was identified in a man aged 25-40 years with Graves' hyperthyroidism. CDR3 protein: CASSRGPTFRIGKNIQYF. In nucleotides, the CDR3 is TGTGCCAGCAGTCGAGGGCCGACATTCCGGATAGGCAAAAACATTCAGTACTTC.